This T cell receptor beta chain was identified during a study of regulatory T cells in long-lasting Graves disease. At the level of the study: Persistence in Graves' disease required over 5 years of antithyroid drugs plus positive TSH receptor antibodies. Study-level points and caveats: Persistent cases of Graves' showed reduced TCR diversity relative to newly diagnosed patients. Sharing of public clonotypes was greater in persistent patients (2,741) than in new patients (around 1,000).

Arm-PCR of CDR3 regions and iRepertoire HTBI primers were used to build TCR beta libraries. In the authors' methods: Throughout the samples, researchers identified some 57 TRBV and approximately 15 TRBJ segments. TCRdb redid the calling of the multiplex PCR reads with MiXCR, one entry per CDR3 protein. What appears here as the V and J calls and clone size reflects TCRdb's work, not the paper's. The repertoire holds about 660,000 distinct CDR3 sequences, with approximately 29% as singletons. This clonotype was observed a few times. Its specificity is not known. The time point is: persistent/refractory GD, antithyroid drugs over 5 years with positive TRAb. The TCR library was prepared using RNA isolated from PBMCs. The sequencing used peripheral blood mononuclear cells (PBMCs), collected when the disease was refractory, from a patient treated with antithyroid drugs. The TCR sequence derives from a female donor with Graves disease.

CDR3 sequence (DNA): TGTGCCAGCAGTCGACTAGAGCGGATCGAGCAGTACTTC. It encodes CASSRLERIEQYF. The chain couples TRBV6-1 to TRBJ2-7, with D possibly being TRBD2 (6 bases). Germline loops: CDR1 MNHNS, CDR2 SASEGT. This CDR3 comprises 13 residues. Trimming removed 5 bases at V and 6 bases at J, with 14 bases between.